One and the same sample provided the 27 T cell receptor beta chains below, sequenced in a study of cytomegalovirus exposure and HLA in healthy donors. Sequenced by immunoSEQ multiplex PCR; TCRdb stores in-frame clones only, minus some. The table has more than 95,000 clones, 86% seen once. The sequencing sample was made of PBMCs. The source is a young woman in good health and CMV-seropositive.

This sequence joins TRBV19 and TRBJ1-1, with D possibly being TRBD1 (5 bases). This CDR3 has 11 residues. Germline assignment: CDR1 LNHDA and CDR2 SQIVND (reference sequence). V dropped 8 bases and J dropped 10 bases, with 14 bases sitting between them. Here the CDR3 reads CASGGAGRAFF. As DNA, the CDR3 is TGTGCCAGTGGTGGGGCCGGGAGAGCTTTCTTT.

DNA for the CDR3: TGTGCCAGCAGCCTCCCGGGGATGAGAACAGATACGCAGTATTTT. Protein product: CASSLPGMRTDTQYF. V usage is TRBV6-1 and J usage is TRBJ2-3; possibly TRBD2 for D (5 bases). The germline V gene encodes CDR1 MNHNS and CDR2 SASEGT. This CDR3 is built from 15 residues. Trimming took off 6 bases at V and 3 bases at J, with 16 bases between the two ends.

The chain is built from TRBV6-6 and TRBJ2-1, with D possibly being TRBD2 (7 bases). The germline gives CDR1 MNHNY, CDR2 SVGAGI (reference sequence). Trimming pared 6 bases from V and 2 bases from J, leaving 11 bases between. The CDR3 extends over 14 amino acids. CDR3 residues: CASSEGGAYNEQFF. The CDR3 DNA sequence: TGTGCCAGCAGCGAAGGGGGGGCCTACAATGAGCAGTTCTTC.

As DNA, the CDR3 is TGTGCCATCAACTTCGGGACAGACTCCTACGAGCAGTACTTC. This sequence encodes CAINFGTDSYEQYF. The chain links TRBV7-9 to TRBJ2-7, with TRBD1 matching over 7 bases. Trimming cost V 10 bases and J 0 bases; bases outside gene matches: 9. Per the germline V gene, CDR1 is SEHNR and CDR2 is FQNEAQ (reference sequence). This CDR3 is built from 14 residues.

This rearrangement joins TRBV28 to TRBJ1-4, with 9 nucleotides matching TRBD1. The trim removed 6 bases at V and 6 bases at J, leaving 8 bases unmatched. The CDR3 is 15 residues long. CDR1 and CDR2 from the germline V gene are MDHEN and SYDVKM. The CDR3 coding sequence is TGTGCCAGCAGCGGGACGACAGGGGGGGATGAAAAACTGTTTTTT. This gives the protein CASSGTTGGDEKLFF.

V and J are TRBV6-1 and TRBJ1-1; tentative D call: TRBD1 (6 bases). This CDR3 region has 12 residues. Per germline, CDR1 MNHNS and CDR2 SASEGT. Trimming stripped 5 bases from V and 6 bases from J, with 10 bases between. CDR3 nucleotides: TGTGCCAGCAGTTTAAGGGGGTCTGAAGCTTTCTTT. Translation gives CASSLRGSEAFF.

The chain combines TRBV5-1 with TRBJ1-2; a weak D match, TRBD1 (5 bases). Deletions cut 3 bases from V and 2 bases from J, with 14 bases between. CDR1 is SGHRS, CDR2 YFSETQ, per germline. There are 15 residues in the CDR3. The CDR3 reads CASSWREGRNYGYTF. CDR3 coding DNA: TGCGCCAGCAGCTGGCGTGAGGGGAGGAACTATGGCTACACCTTC.

The V and J genes are TRBV6-6 and TRBJ1-1; TRBD1 might be the D (5 bases). V was cut by 8 bases and J by 4 bases, with 14 bases left in between. Germline-derived CDR1 and CDR2 are MNHNY and SVGAGI (reference sequence). The length of the CDR3 is 13 residues. The CDR3 loop is CASQTSGGTEAFF. DNA for the CDR3: TGTGCCAGCCAAACGTCGGGGGGCACTGAAGCTTTCTTT.

A single count supports this clone. The V call is TRBV5-1, the J call TRBJ2-5; tentatively, D is TRBD1 (6 bases). This CDR3 spans 13 amino acids. The V end lost 5 bases, the J end lost 1 base, and 9 bases lay between the germline ends. The germline V gene encodes CDR1 SGHRS and CDR2 YFSETQ. The CDR3 reads CASSLGAQETQYF. DNA of the CDR3: TGCGCCAGCAGTCTGGGGGCCCAAGAGACCCAGTACTTC.

J is TRBJ2-1 and V is TRBV19; 7 bases agree with TRBD2. CDR3 size: 11 residues. Germline values: CDR1 LNHDA, CDR2 SQIVND (reference sequence). V was pared by 7 bases and J by 10 bases, with 4 bases of the junction left unmatched. The CDR3 DNA reads TGTGCCAGTATGTTGGGACTAGAGCAGTTCTTC. This sequence encodes CASMLGLEQFF.

This rearrangement joins TRBV9 to TRBJ2-3, with D perhaps matching TRBD1 (6 bases). The V and J ends lost 8 bases and 8 bases respectively, with 15 bases between them. Germline CDR1 SGDLS, CDR2 YYNGEE. The CDR3 has 12 residues. CDR3 loop: CASSQGRGTQYF. As DNA, the CDR3 is TGTGCCAGTTCACAGGGACGTGGTACGCAGTATTTT.

The chain recombines TRBV27 with TRBJ1-1; D is ambiguous. This CDR3 spans 12 amino acids. V lost 5 bases and J 11 bases, leaving 15 bases between the germline ends. Germline-derived CDR1 and CDR2 are MNHEY and SMNVEV (reference sequence). In DNA form, the CDR3 reads TGTGCCAGCAGTCCCCGCAACGGGTGGGCTTTCTTT. Translation: CASSPRNGWAFF.

The J gene is TRBJ2-1, the V gene TRBV9, with TRBD1 matching over 7 bases. The CDR3 is 16 residues long. Losses at the gene ends were 0 bases for V and 0 bases for J; bases not matched to a gene: 3. Germline V CDR1 and CDR2: SGDLS, YYNGEE. The CDR3 loop is CASSVGQGSSYNEQFF. CDR3 coding DNA: TGTGCCAGCAGCGTAGGACAGGGCTCCTCCTACAATGAGCAGTTCTTC.

This chain links TRBV27 with TRBJ2-7; 10 bases align to TRBD2. V lost 4 bases, J lost 3 bases, and 6 bases stayed unmatched. Germline lookup yields CDR1 MNHEY and CDR2 SMNVEV (reference sequence). This CDR3 spans 15 amino acids. As DNA, the CDR3 is TGTGCCAGCAGTTATAGGACTAGCGGACACTACGAGCAGTACTTC. Protein product: CASSYRTSGHYEQYF.

Here the CDR3 reads CASSQARQGPTEAFF. The CDR3, as DNA: TGCGCCAGCAGCCAAGCTCGGCAGGGGCCCACTGAAGCTTTCTTT. J is TRBJ1-1 and V is TRBV4-1, with D tentatively TRBD1 (6 bases). Germline assignment: CDR1 MGHRA and CDR2 YSYEKL. This CDR3 contains 15 residues. V lost 1 base, J lost 4 bases, and 13 bases lay in between.

The sample holds one count of this clone. The CDR3 protein is CASTQDSKAGSPLHF. The CDR3 nucleotides read TGTGCCAGCACCCAGGACTCTAAGGCAGGCTCACCCCTCCACTTT. The chain has TRBV6-6 and TRBJ1-6; no clear D. The CDR3 has 15 amino acids. The germline V gene encodes CDR1 MNHNY and CDR2 SVGAGI (reference sequence). Trimming took 7 bases from V and 10 from J, leaving 20 bases between them.

The V call is TRBV6-1, the J call TRBJ2-1; 13 bases are a match to TRBD2. CDR1 MNHNS and CDR2 SASEGT come from the germline V gene. The junction had 3 bases not matched to a gene; V was cut back by 2 bases and J by 11 bases. CDR3 length: 14 residues. The CDR3: CASSETSGGAQQFF. Here the CDR3 DNA reads TGTGCCAGCAGTGAAACTAGCGGGGGGGCCCAGCAGTTCTTC.

The genes are TRBV28 and TRBJ2-7; 8 bases map to TRBD1. V gave up 5 bases and J gave up 9 bases; unmatched junction bases: 15. CDR1 is MDHEN and CDR2 is SYDVKM in the germline V gene. This CDR3 contains 15 residues. CDR3: CASSQGQGIGIRQYF. The CDR3 DNA reads as TGTGCCAGCAGTCAAGGACAGGGAATAGGTATACGGCAGTACTTC. The full variable domain, in which reference TRBV28 and TRBJ2-7 provide the parts outside the CDR3, is DVKVTQSSRYLVKRTGEKVFLECVQDMDHENMFWYRQDPGLGLRLIYFSYDVKMKEKGDIPEGYSVSREKKERFSLILESASTNQTSMYLCASSQGQGIGIRQYFGPGTRLTVT.

The chain has TRBV5-4 and TRBJ2-5; 8 nucleotides match TRBD1. Per the germline V gene, CDR1 is SGHNT and CDR2 is YYREEE (reference sequence). The junction had 4 bases not matched to a gene; V was cut back by 1 base and J by 2 bases. This CDR3 has 15 residues. This chain's CDR3 is CASSLPGDRQETQYF. Here the CDR3 DNA reads TGTGCCAGCAGCTTGCCGGGGGACAGGCAAGAGACCCAGTACTTC.

The chain recombines TRBV28 with TRBJ1-1; D is possibly TRBD1 (5 bases). V lost 7 bases, J lost 0 bases, and 12 bases lay in between. The CDR3 is made up of 14 amino acids. CDR1 MDHEN and CDR2 SYDVKM come from the germline V gene. The CDR3: CASTPQDMNTEAFF. Written as DNA, the CDR3 is TGTGCCAGCACCCCACAGGATATGAACACTGAAGCTTTCTTT.

This clone was observed a single time. J is TRBJ1-5 and V is TRBV19, with 10 nucleotides matching TRBD1. Per germline, CDR1 LNHDA and CDR2 SQIVND (reference sequence). The CDR3 is 16 residues long. V was clipped by 7 bases and J by 2 bases; unmatched bases: 8. In nucleotides, the CDR3 is TGTGCCAGTATGGGGGACAGGGGCTTACGCAATCAGCCCCAGCATTTT. This translates into CASMGDRGLRNQPQHF.

This clone came up once. The chain couples TRBV13 to TRBJ2-1; 12 bases fit TRBD1. The CDR3 has 17 amino acids. CDR1 and CDR2 from the germline V gene are PRHDT and FYEKMQ (reference sequence). After removal of 0 bases from V and 4 bases from J, the junction contained 4 bases not matched to a gene. For the CDR3, the DNA is TGTGCCAGCAGCTTAGGCGGGACAGGGGGCGCGTACAATGAGCAGTTCTTC. Its protein product is CASSLGGTGGAYNEQFF.

The genes are TRBV28 and TRBJ2-7, with 14 bases identical to TRBD2. The CDR3 has 16 residues. CDR1 and CDR2 (germline): MDHEN, SYDVKM. V lost 0 bases to trimming and J lost 6 bases; unmatched junction nucleotides: 4. CDR3 amino acids: CASSLWAGTSGSEQYF. CDR3 DNA: TGTGCCAGCAGTTTATGGGCCGGGACTAGCGGGAGCGAGCAGTACTTC.

This clone is a singleton in its sample. The genes are TRBV12-5 and TRBJ2-1; 8 bases map to TRBD2. Looked up from germline, CDR1 is LGHNT and CDR2 is FRNRAP. CDR3 length equals 13 residues. With V trimmed by 6 bases and J by 6 bases, 4 bases remained unmatched. In nucleotides, the CDR3 is TGTGCTAGTGGACGTACTAGCGGCAATGAGCAGTTCTTC. Protein product: CASGRTSGNEQFF.

The V and J genes are TRBV11-2 and TRBJ2-7; 7 nucleotides match TRBD1. The CDR3 extends over 13 amino acids. Germline CDR1 and CDR2: SGHAT and FQNNGV. J gave up 5 bases and V 4 bases, and 5 bases lay outside the gene matches. The CDR3 protein is CASSSTGAHEQYF. The CDR3 DNA reads TGTGCCAGCAGCTCTACAGGGGCCCACGAGCAGTACTTC.

This sequence joins TRBV15 and TRBJ2-7; 14 bases are shared with TRBD2. V lost 4 bases, J lost 2 bases, and 13 bases stayed unmatched. The CDR3 is 19 residues long. Germline V gives CDR1 LNHNV, CDR2 YYDKDF (reference sequence). The CDR3 spells CATSTIPIGTSGSPYEQYF. CDR3 bases: TGTGCCACCAGCACTATTCCTATCGGGACTAGCGGGAGCCCCTACGAGCAGTACTTC.

The chain is built from TRBV7-7 and TRBJ2-7, with D perhaps TRBD2 (7 bases). Trimming cost V 5 bases and J 7 bases, with 18 bases left between them. This CDR3 spans 14 amino acids. Germline assignment: CDR1 SSHAT and CDR2 FNYEAQ (reference sequence). The CDR3 nucleotides read TGTGCCAGCAGCCTAGGGGGGGGACGCGGGGAGCAGTACTTC. This encodes CASSLGGGRGEQYF.